This is a list of T cell receptor beta chains from one sample in a study of T cells in tumors after PD-1 blockade. The protocol was immunoSEQ multiplex PCR, while the TCRdb copy is restricted to in-frame clones and leaves out a portion. The data contain tens of thousands of clones, less than 85% of them singletons. This material consisted of PBMCs, taken after anti-PD-1 treatment. These receptors all stem from a human donor with basal cell carcinoma. CDR3s include the opening cysteine and the closing phenylalanine or tryptophan. D genes are given only for firm matches. The listing skips clone size in some rows; elsewhere it reads once, few, many or a size class.

CDR3aa	CDR3nt	v_gene	j_gene	d_gene	abundance
CASSYSGRVTEAFF	TGTGCCAGCAGTTACTCAGGGCGAGTGACTGAAGCTTTCTTT	TRBV6-5	TRBJ1-1	NA	NA
CAWSVSRTAGTYSPLHF	TGTGCCTGGAGTGTATCACGCACCGCAGGGACCTATTCACCCCTCCACTTT	TRBV30	TRBJ1-6	NA	NA
CASSPTGQGWNEQFF	TGTGCCAGCTCACCGACGGGACAGGGTTGGAATGAGCAGTTCTTC	TRBV18	TRBJ2-1	TRBD1	NA
CASSLPRAGNTGELFF	TGTGCCAGCAGCTTACCCCGGGCGGGGAACACCGGGGAGCTGTTTTTT	TRBV5-4	TRBJ2-2	NA	NA
CASSVGGGGDEQFF	TGTGCCAGCAGTGTAGGCGGGGGGGGCGATGAGCAGTTCTTC	TRBV2	TRBJ2-1	TRBD2	few
CATRIPGWNQPQHF	TGTGCCACCCGAATTCCCGGATGGAATCAGCCCCAGCATTTT	TRBV21-1	TRBJ1-5	NA	NA
CASSPDGSGGFTDTQYF	TGTGCCAGCAGCCCCGATGGAAGCGGGGGATTCACAGATACGCAGTATTTT	TRBV7-2	TRBJ2-3	TRBD2	NA
CSVAPRGAETQYF	TGCAGCGTTGCACCGAGGGGGGCAGAGACCCAGTACTTC	TRBV29-1	TRBJ2-5	NA	NA
CASSLVWGGLANEQFF	TGTGCCAGCAGCTTAGTGTGGGGAGGTTTAGCCAATGAGCAGTTCTTC	TRBV7-9	TRBJ2-1	NA	NA
CAISAGGFSGNTIYF	TGTGCCATCAGTGCCGGGGGCTTCTCTGGAAACACCATATATTTT	TRBV10-3	TRBJ1-3	NA	NA
CASSYLGLAGPSGYTF	TGCGCCAGCAGCTATTTGGGTTTGGCAGGGCCGAGTGGCTACACCTTC	TRBV5-1	TRBJ1-2	NA	NA
CATSIGQGAYEQYF	TGTGCCACCAGCATAGGACAGGGGGCCTACGAGCAGTACTTC	TRBV15	TRBJ2-7	TRBD1	NA
CASTNTDTQYF	TGTGCCAGCACCAATACAGATACGCAGTATTTT	TRBV12-3/TRBV12-4	TRBJ2-3	NA	many
CASSRDSANYGYTF	TGTGCCAGCAGCCGGGACAGCGCTAACTATGGCTACACCTTC	TRBV7-9	TRBJ1-2	TRBD1	few
CASSEGGAGLPYEQYF	TGTGCCAGCAGTGAGGGGGGAGCAGGCCTTCCCTACGAGCAGTACTTC	TRBV2	TRBJ2-7	NA	NA
CASSQDGTGTYEQYF	TGCGCCAGCAGCCAAGATGGGACAGGGACCTACGAGCAGTACTTC	TRBV4-1	TRBJ2-7	TRBD1	NA
CASRLRGGGQPQHF	TGTGCCAGCAGGCTCCGTGGGGGCGGTCAGCCCCAGCATTTT	TRBV28	TRBJ1-5	NA	few
CASTRDRSKETQYF	TGTGCCAGCACCCGGGACAGAAGTAAAGAGACCCAGTACTTC	TRBV2	TRBJ2-5	TRBD1	NA
CASSRQGMNTEAFF	TGTGCCAGCAGTAGACAGGGCATGAACACTGAAGCTTTCTTT	TRBV2	TRBJ1-1	TRBD1	NA
CASSGRGSYNSPLHF	TGTGCCAGCAGCGGCAGGGGGTCCTATAATTCACCCCTCCACTTT	TRBV5-6	TRBJ1-6	TRBD1	NA
CASSQDWGAQPQHF	TGTGCCAGCAGCCAAGATTGGGGGGCTCAGCCCCAGCATTTT	TRBV4-2	TRBJ1-5	NA	NA
CATREGRGYNEQFF	TGTGCCACCCGCGAGGGAAGGGGCTACAATGAGCAGTTCTTC	TRBV15	TRBJ2-1	NA	once
CASLSLDRASNTEAFF	TGTGCCAGCCTAAGCTTGGACAGGGCAAGCAACACTGAAGCTTTCTTT	TRBV7-9	TRBJ1-1	TRBD1	few
CASGDSGANVLTF	TGTGCCTCAGGCGACTCTGGGGCCAACGTCCTGACTTTC	TRBV6-4	TRBJ2-6	NA	once
CASTRTGDGVAFF	TGTGCCAGCACTAGGACAGGGGACGGTGTAGCTTTCTTT	TRBV6-5	TRBJ1-1	TRBD1	NA
CSVAVSGDDYGYTF	TGCAGCGTTGCGGTATCAGGGGATGACTATGGCTACACCTTC	TRBV29-1	TRBJ1-2	NA	NA
CASVGELNTEAFF	TGCGCCTCCGTTGGGGAATTGAACACTGAAGCTTTCTTT	TRBV10-1	TRBJ1-1	NA	NA
CASSDPVGPGNEQFF	TGTGCCAGCAGTGACCCCGTGGGGCCGGGTAATGAGCAGTTCTTC	TRBV25-1	TRBJ2-1	NA	NA
CASSPVTYEQYF	TGTGCCAGCTCACCAGTAACCTACGAGCAGTACTTC	TRBV18	TRBJ2-7	NA	few
CASSSLGPTDTQYF	TGTGCCAGCAGCTCCCTAGGGCCCACAGATACGCAGTATTTT	TRBV7-2	TRBJ2-3	NA	NA
CSAERGTGELFF	TGCAGCGCCGAACGGGGAACCGGGGAGCTGTTTTTT	TRBV29-1	TRBJ2-2	NA	NA
CASSRQGDQPQHF	TGTGCCAGCAGTCGACAGGGGGATCAGCCCCAGCATTTT	TRBV2	TRBJ1-5	TRBD1	NA